Listed here are 18 T cell receptor beta chains from one sample, sequenced in a study of T cells in women clearing cervical HPV infection. The data were produced by immunoSEQ multiplex PCR, yet TCRdb's version contains in-frame clones alone and is incomplete. The sample is made up of approximately 39,000 clones, and the top ten hold around 3.9% of it. The sequencing input was blood buffy coat. All receptors come from a woman between 18 and 70 years old with a cervical HPV16 infection that either progressed to CIN3+ or cleared (not recorded which).

The CDR3 region is CASSYSPGEQYF. The CDR3 DNA, read in part, is TGTGCCAGCAGTTACAGCCCCGGCGAG. The rearrangement joins TRBV6-2 or TRBV6-3 to TRBJ2-7; no reliable D call. The read finishes 3 residues shy of the CDR3 end, and the germline J gene is used to complete it. Trimming removed 2 bases from V and 6 bases from J, with 8 bases in between. CDR1 is MNHEY and CDR2 is SVGEGT in the germline V gene. The CDR3 totals 12 residues.

On this clone itself: The read finishes 3 residues shy of the CDR3 end, and the germline J gene is used to complete it. This rearrangement joins TRBV12-3 or TRBV12-4 to TRBJ2-5; no reliable D call. V was cut by 4 bases and J by 5 bases, with 11 bases left in between. The CDR3 runs 13 residues. The sequenced CDR3 bases are TGTGCCAGCAGTTCCTTGCGCCGGGAGACC. It yields the protein CASSSLRRET. The CDR3 in full is CASSSLRRETQYF.

Details on this clone: The CDR3 extends 3 residues past the end of the read, so its final part is completed from the germline J gene. V and J are TRBV4-1 and TRBJ2-5; tentative D call: TRBD1 (8 bases). This CDR3 contains 16 residues. Germline V gene data show CDR1 as MGHRA and CDR2 as YSYEKL. Trimming left V 1 base short and J 5 bases short, with 17 bases between. CDR3: CASSQGHRGGGETQYF. The covered CDR3 bases are TGCGCCAGCAGCCAAGGGCACAGGGGGGGAGGTGAGACC.

Notes on this clone: Read coverage stops 3 residues before the CDR3 terminus; the germline J gene supplies the remainder. The chain couples TRBV20-1 to TRBJ2-1; the match to TRBD2 covers 9 bases. This CDR3 has 14 residues. After removal of 6 bases from V and 8 bases from J, the junction contained 11 bases not matched to a gene. Germline V gene lookup returns CDR1 DFQATT and CDR2 SNEGSKA (reference sequence). The CDR3 DNA, read in part, is TGCAGTGCGGGGGATGCGGGGGGGGGCGATGAG. Protein product: CSAGDAGGGDE. The complete CDR3 sequence is CSAGDAGGGDEQFF.

Comment on this clone: With the read ending 3 residues before the CDR3 end, the germline J gene is used to fill in that end. The chain links TRBV6-2 or TRBV6-3 to TRBJ1-5; no definite D call. Per germline, CDR1 MNHEY and CDR2 SVGEGT. The germline V and J ends were trimmed by 0 bases and 4 bases, with 7 bases remaining between them. The CDR3 has 14 residues. The CDR3 sequence: CASSYSSVNQPQHF. The part of the CDR3 DNA that was read is TGTGCCAGCAGTTACTCTTCAGTTAATCAGCCC.

This CDR3 reads CASTSRPPYEQYF. CDR3 bases read: TGTGCCAGTACTTCGCGCCCACCCTACGAG. The J gene is TRBJ2-7, the V gene TRBV19; no firm D call. The CDR3 is cut off 3 residues early in the read; its end comes from the germline J gene. The germline CDR1 and CDR2 sequences are LNHDA and SQIVND (reference sequence). Between the trimmed V and J ends, which lost 7 bases and 2 bases, there was a span of 12 bases. The CDR3 consists of 13 residues.

A word on this clone: From the germline J gene comes the end of the CDR3, since the read stops 3 residues before it. The V and J genes are TRBV5-6 and TRBJ2-7; 9 nucleotides align to TRBD1. Germline trimming cut 2 bases from V and 6 bases from J; bases unmatched to any gene: 9. There are 15 residues in the CDR3. Germline V lookup: CDR1 SGHDT, CDR2 YYEEEE. CDR3 bases read: TGTGCCAGCAGCTTCATCGGGACAGGGAGTCTCGAG. The encoded protein is CASSFIGTGSLE. The entire CDR3 is CASSFIGTGSLEQYF.

As regards this clone: The germline gene is not matched at one end of the junction; a read error may be the cause. CDR3 DNA, as far as it was read: TGCGCCAGCAGCCAAGATGAGGGAGAGACC. It translates to CASSQDEGET. The entire CDR3 sequence reads CASSQDEGETQYF. The chain joins TRBV4-2 to TRBJ2-5; D might be TRBD2 (5 bases). The CDR3 end lies 3 residues beyond the end of the read and is filled in from the germline J gene. Germline V gene lookup returns CDR1 LGHNA and CDR2 YNFKEQ. The CDR3 spans 13 residues.

For this clone: The CDR3 end falls 3 residues outside the read, so it is completed with the germline J gene. The chain links TRBV11-1 to TRBJ2-2; the D is unclear. Looked up from germline, CDR1 is SGHAT and CDR2 is FQDESV (reference sequence). This CDR3 contains 14 residues. V was trimmed by 0 bases and J by 1 base, leaving 3 bases between them. The covered CDR3 bases are TGTGCCAGCAGCTTAGCCGGGAACACCGGGGAG. Translated, it gives CASSLAGNTGE. The full CDR3 protein reads CASSLAGNTGELFF.

As for this clone: Sequencing ends 3 residues short of the CDR3 end; the germline J gene provides the rest. The chain carries TRBV7-2 and TRBJ2-1, with a weak D call TRBD1 (6 bases). V lost 5 bases and J 9 bases, leaving 14 bases between the germline ends. The germline CDR1 and CDR2 sequences are SGHTA and FQGNSA. The CDR3 covers 13 residues. The CDR3 bases that were read are TGTGCCAGCAGCCTCCCGCCAGGGGTTGAG. Its translation: CASSLPPGVE. Given in full, the CDR3 is CASSLPPGVEQFF.

Points on this clone: The junction shows a germline mismatch at one end, possibly a read error. Read coverage stops 3 residues before the CDR3 terminus; the germline J gene supplies the remainder. The chain uses TRBV4-2 and TRBJ1-1, with D tentatively TRBD1 (6 bases). Germline values: CDR1 LGHNA, CDR2 YNFKEQ. The CDR3 length is 17 residues. This CDR3 is CASSQDPRGPVGTEAFF. The CDR3 bases that were read are TGCGCCAGCAGCCAAGATCCCAGGGGACCGGTGGGAACTGAA.

Concerning this clone: The read finishes 3 residues shy of the CDR3 end, and the germline J gene is used to complete it. V and J are TRBV13 and TRBJ2-2; possible D gene TRBD1, 5 bases. The V gene's germline CDR1 is PRHDT and CDR2 FYEKMQ (reference sequence). Trimming left V 1 base short and J 7 bases short, with 7 bases between. The CDR3 length is 13 residues. This CDR3 is CASSLARDGELFF. CDR3 DNA, as far as it was read: TGTGCCAGCAGCTTAGCCAGGGACGGGGAG.

In regard to this clone: The CDR3 goes on 3 residues after the read ends, and that part is filled in from the germline J gene. The chain has TRBV7-9 and TRBJ1-1, with a possible D match to TRBD1 (6 bases). Trimming removed 5 bases from V and 6 bases from J, with 13 bases in between. Germline lookup yields CDR1 SEHNR and CDR2 FQNEAQ (reference sequence). The CDR3 is 13 residues long. CDR3 in amino acids: CASSQGGLPEAFF. The sequenced part of the CDR3 DNA is TGTGCCAGCAGCCAAGGGGGTTTACCTGAA.

As regards this clone: The read finishes 3 residues shy of the CDR3 end, and the germline J gene is used to complete it. The V gene is TRBV2, the J gene TRBJ1-5, with D unresolved. The CDR3 consists of 11 residues. Germline CDR1 is SNHLY and CDR2 is FYNNEI. The covered CDR3 bases are TGTGCCAGCAGGGCTCGGGGACCC. Encoded protein: CASRARGP. The CDR3 as a whole reads CASRARGPQHF.

For this clone: The read is 3 residues too short to cover the CDR3 end, so that end is filled in from the germline J gene. J is TRBJ2-7 and V is TRBV7-2; 9 nucleotides align to TRBD1. CDR1 SGHTA and CDR2 FQGNSA come from the germline V gene. CDR3 length: 14 residues. The V and J ends lost 5 bases and 6 bases, in that order; junction bases with no gene match: 8. The CDR3 spells CASSPGTGRREQYF. CDR3 bases read: TGTGCCAGCAGCCCGGGGACAGGGCGGCGCGAG.

As regards this clone: The read ends 3 residues shy of where the CDR3 ends; the end is completed using the germline J gene. The gene calls are TRBV5-8 and TRBJ2-7, with TRBD1 identical over 8 bases. The germline gives CDR1 SGHTS, CDR2 YDEGEE. This CDR3 is 15 amino acids long. J was trimmed by 6 bases and V by 3 bases; bases with no gene match: 11. The CDR3 reads CASSSRTGRYREQYF. The sequenced part of the CDR3 DNA is TGTGCCAGCAGCTCCAGGACAGGGAGATACCGCGAG.

Points on this clone: The CDR3 end falls 3 residues outside the read, so it is completed with the germline J gene. The rearrangement links TRBV7-9 to TRBJ1-2, with 7 bases lining up with TRBD1. The CDR3 totals 15 residues. CDR1 is SEHNR and CDR2 is FQNEAQ in the germline V gene (reference sequence). CDR3 bases read: TGTGCCAGCAGCGCCTCCCGGGACAGCTCCTACGAC. Protein product: CASSASRDSSYD. The full CDR3 protein reads CASSASRDSSYDYTF.

Comment on this clone: The read ends 3 residues before the CDR3 terminus; that terminus is restored from the germline J gene. This chain links TRBV7-2 with TRBJ1-5; D is perhaps TRBD1 (6 bases). This CDR3 region has 14 residues. From germline, CDR1 is SGHTA and CDR2 FQGNSA. The V and J ends lost 0 bases and 3 bases respectively, with 6 bases between them. CDR3 in amino acids: CASSLAGANQPQHF. The sequenced part of the CDR3 DNA is TGTGCCAGCAGCTTAGCGGGGGCCAATCAGCCC.